This entry lists 19 T cell receptor beta chains sequenced from one sample in a study of blood T cell repertoires in COVID-19. Data came from immunoSEQ multiplex PCR; TCRdb stores just in-frame clones and leaves some out. The sample comprises 150,000 to 200,000 clones, more than 80% of which are singletons, and approximately 12% rests with the top ten. Sequencing was carried out using peripheral blood. These receptors came from a woman aged 80 or older with COVID-19, enrolled during active disease.

The chain joins TRBV19 to TRBJ2-7, with 10 bases aligning to TRBD2. The length of the CDR3 is 16 residues. J lost 0 bases, V lost 1 base, and 3 bases had no gene match. Per the germline V gene, CDR1 is LNHDA and CDR2 is SQIVND (reference sequence). Here the CDR3 DNA reads TGTGCCAGTAGTATAGGTCCTAGCGGGAGCTCCTACGAGCAGTACTTC. This sequence encodes CASSIGPSGSSYEQYF.

This clone was seen just once. The chain couples TRBV2 to TRBJ1-5; D not resolved. This CDR3 has 15 residues. CDR1 is SNHLY and CDR2 is FYNNEI in the germline V gene. V lost 1 base, J lost 5 bases, and 12 bases lay in between. The CDR3 is CASSEGVEGYQPQHF. CDR3 nucleotides: TGTGCCAGCAGTGAAGGAGTAGAGGGATATCAGCCCCAGCATTTT.

The genes are TRBV5-5 and TRBJ2-5, with 7 bases that match TRBD1. The germline V gene has CDR1 SGHKS and CDR2 YYEKEE (reference sequence). After removal of 0 bases from V and 5 bases from J, the junction contained 4 bases not matched to a gene. CDR3 length: 14 residues. As DNA, the CDR3 is TGTGCCAGCAGCTTGGGACAGGGCCGGGAGACCCAGTACTTC. This codes for CASSLGQGRETQYF.

The V call is TRBV5-4, the J call TRBJ2-4; TRBD2 aligns across 8 bases. The CDR3 runs to 13 residues. Germline V CDR1 and CDR2: SGHNT, YYREEE (reference sequence). The trim removed 4 bases at V and 6 bases at J, leaving 3 bases unmatched. In DNA, the CDR3 is TGTGCCAGCAGCCTTCGGGGGGGAAACATTCAGTACTTC. Amino acid sequence: CASSLRGGNIQYF.

In its sample, this clone was seen a few times. The rearrangement links TRBV19 to TRBJ1-1; D might be TRBD1 (5 bases). Between the trimmed V and J ends, which lost 6 bases and 0 bases, there was a span of 8 bases. CDR1 and CDR2 from the germline V gene are LNHDA and SQIVND (reference sequence). This CDR3 is 13 amino acids long. In nucleotides, the CDR3 is TGTGCCAGTAGCTGGACAATGAACACTGAAGCTTTCTTT. Protein: CASSWTMNTEAFF.

The chain has TRBV5-6 and TRBJ2-1; 8 bases agree with TRBD1. The trim removed 1 base at V and 6 bases at J, leaving 3 bases unmatched. CDR1 and CDR2 (germline): SGHDT, YYEEEE. This CDR3 region has 14 residues. The CDR3 coding sequence is TGTGCCAGCAGCTTGCAGGGGGCGGTCAATGAGCAGTTCTTC. It codes for CASSLQGAVNEQFF. Looking up the rest from reference TRBV5-6 and TRBJ2-1 gives the full variable domain: DAGVTQSPTHLIKTRGQQVTLRCSPKSGHDTVSWYQQALGQGPQFIFQYYEEEERQRGNFPDRFSGHQFPNYSSELNVNALLLGDSALYLCASSLQGAVNEQFFGPGTRLTVL.

V is TRBV11-3 and J is TRBJ2-1, with D possibly TRBD2 on 6 matching bases. V was cut by 1 base and J by 6 bases, with 13 bases left in between. This CDR3 comprises 15 residues. The germline gives CDR1 SGHNT, CDR2 YENEEA. CDR3 sequence: CASSLGDFTSNEQFF. The CDR3 bases are TGTGCCAGCAGCTTAGGGGACTTCACCTCCAATGAGCAGTTCTTC.

The rearrangement links TRBV6-5 to TRBJ2-7; the match to TRBD1 covers 11 bases. This CDR3 spans 15 amino acids. The germline V gene has CDR1 MNHEY and CDR2 SVGAGI. Unmatched junction bases numbered 4, after V lost 4 bases and J lost 2 bases. In DNA, the CDR3 is TGTGCCAGCAGTTCCGGACAGGGGGCAACCTACGAGCAGTACTTC. It translates to CASSSGQGATYEQYF.

The chain is built from TRBV6-5 and TRBJ2-1, with 15 bases matching TRBD2. V lost 7 bases, J lost 8 bases, and 6 bases stayed unmatched. This CDR3 has 15 amino acids. Germline V gene sequence: CDR1 MNHEY, CDR2 SVGAGI. The DNA of the CDR3 is TGTGCCAGCAATACGGGACTAGCGGGAGGCGATGAGCAGTTCTTC. Protein product: CASNTGLAGGDEQFF.

The chain's CDR3 is CATSASVEQFF. Here the CDR3 DNA reads TGTGCCACCAGCGCCAGCGTTGAGCAGTTCTTC. The chain is built from TRBV15 and TRBJ2-1; D not resolved. The CDR3 loop spans 11 amino acids. Looked up from germline, CDR1 is LNHNV and CDR2 is YYDKDF (reference sequence). V was clipped by 5 bases and J by 9 bases, with 8 bases between them.

The V and J genes are TRBV19 and TRBJ2-1; D remains unclear. The CDR3 spans 14 residues. Germline V gene sequence: CDR1 LNHDA, CDR2 SQIVND (reference sequence). Trimming removed 1 base at V and 7 bases at J, with 11 bases between. The CDR3 protein is CASSIVGPGNEQFF. In DNA form, the CDR3 reads TGTGCCAGTAGTATAGTGGGTCCAGGAAATGAGCAGTTCTTC.

CDR3 residues: CASSLQMNTGELFF. The CDR3 DNA reads as TGCGCCAGCAGCTTACAGATGAACACCGGGGAGCTGTTTTTT. This sequence joins TRBV5-1 and TRBJ2-2; D not resolved. Per the germline V gene, CDR1 is SGHRS and CDR2 is YFSETQ. The CDR3 is 14 residues long. Trimming pared 2 bases from V and 1 base from J, leaving 6 bases between.

The chain employs TRBV28 and TRBJ1-4; D may be TRBD1 (6 bases). CDR1 is MDHEN and CDR2 is SYDVKM in the germline V gene. The CDR3 is 16 amino acids. Trimming took 4 bases from V and 6 from J, leaving 18 bases between them. The CDR3 sequence: CASSSQAGEEYEKLFF. The DNA for the CDR3 is TGTGCCAGCAGTTCCCAGGCAGGGGAAGAGTATGAAAAACTGTTTTTT.

V usage is TRBV5-6 and J usage is TRBJ2-1, with a possible D match to TRBD1 (6 bases). The germline V and J ends were trimmed by 4 bases and 8 bases, with 16 bases remaining between them. The CDR3 is 14 residues long. Germline CDR1 SGHDT, CDR2 YYEEEE. The CDR3 DNA follows: TGTGCCAGCAGCCAGTCGCAGGGGTGGGATGAGCAGTTCTTC. Translation gives CASSQSQGWDEQFF.

This chain joins TRBV7-9 and TRBJ2-1; the D gene is possibly TRBD2 (5 bases). Trimming left V 2 bases short and J 3 bases short, with 11 bases between. Germline V gene lookup returns CDR1 SEHNR and CDR2 FQNEAQ (reference sequence). The CDR3 sequence is 15 residues long. The CDR3 coding sequence is TGTGCCAGCAGCTTAAGCGGTGCCCTCTACAATGAGCAGTTCTTC. Amino acids: CASSLSGALYNEQFF.

This clone was recorded once. The rearrangement joins TRBV5-1 to TRBJ2-7; tentative D call: TRBD2 (6 bases). This CDR3 has 13 residues. Deletions cut 4 bases from V and 4 bases from J, with 12 bases between. Germline V gene lookup returns CDR1 SGHRS and CDR2 YFSETQ. CDR3 sequence reads: CASSTGGPYEQYF. CDR3 DNA sequence: TGCGCCAGCAGCACCGGGGGACCTTACGAGCAGTACTTC.

This rearrangement joins TRBV19 to TRBJ1-2, with TRBD1 as a possible D gene (6 bases). The CDR3 loop spans 15 amino acids. Germline CDR1 LNHDA, CDR2 SQIVND (reference sequence). The V end was cut by 3 bases, the J end by 4 bases, with 15 bases between. The CDR3 region has the DNA TGTGCCAGTAGTATCTCCTGGACAGAAGTCTATGGCTACACCTTC. This encodes CASSISWTEVYGYTF.

The chain joins TRBV5-1 to TRBJ1-1; perhaps TRBD1 as D (6 bases). Germline CDR1 and CDR2: SGHRS and YFSETQ. V was clipped by 0 bases and J by 4 bases, with 13 bases between them. CDR3 size: 15 residues. The CDR3 is CASSLVGGPATEAFF. The CDR3 DNA sequence: TGCGCCAGCAGCTTGGTGGGGGGGCCCGCCACTGAAGCTTTCTTT.

The gene calls are TRBV6-5 and TRBJ1-1; 9 bases fit TRBD1. In germline, CDR1 is MNHEY, CDR2 SVGAGI. There are 13 residues in the CDR3. V shed 6 bases and J 3 bases; nucleotides not matched to a gene: 2. The CDR3 region has the DNA TGTGCCAGCAGGAGGACAGGGGACACTGAAGCTTTCTTT. It encodes CASRRTGDTEAFF.